This T cell receptor beta chain was profiled in a study of cytomegalovirus exposure and HLA in healthy donors. The PCR contained 60 Vbeta and 13 Jbeta primers. Clones were sequenced by immunoSEQ multiplex PCR, and TCRdb holds only the in-frame ones, with some missing. The repertoire holds 120,000 or so clones, with about 80% as singletons. The CDR3 is made up of 13 amino acids. Germline V gene sequence: CDR1 WSHSY, CDR2 SAAADI. With 3 bases removed from V and 7 bases from J, the gap between germline ends came to 9 bases. The V call is TRBV10-2, the J call TRBJ2-2, with D unresolved. Input material: PBMCs. The receptor was isolated from a male donor in good health and CMV-seronegative. CDR3 loop: CASSERLGGELFF. The CDR3 DNA follows: TGCGCCAGCAGTGAAAGGCTAGGCGGGGAGCTGTTTTTT.